These 27 T cell receptor beta chains originate from one sample sequenced in a study of OX40 agonist ivuxolimab in advanced cancers. Assay: immunoSEQ multiplex PCR; the TCRdb copy retains only in-frame clones and omits some. The sample holds approximately 70,000 clones; about 93% are singletons and the top ten take approximately 0.55%. Sequenced here: CD4+ or CD8+ T cells sorted from blood, sampled in a trial of the OX40 agonist ivuxolimab. These receptor sequences come from an adult with an advanced solid tumor such as melanoma, head and neck, liver or kidney cancer.

The chain employs TRBV18 and TRBJ1-4; D perhaps matches TRBD1 (5 bases). Trimming cost V 4 bases and J 7 bases, with 10 bases left between them. The CDR3 is made up of 13 amino acids. Looked up from germline, CDR1 is KGHSH and CDR2 is LQKENI. Here the CDR3 DNA reads TGTGCCAGCTCACTCGGGACGGCTGAAAAACTGTTTTTT. Amino acids: CASSLGTAEKLFF.

The V and J genes are TRBV7-9 and TRBJ1-4; D possibly corresponds to TRBD1 (5 bases). Looked up from germline, CDR1 is SEHNR and CDR2 is FQNEAQ (reference sequence). This CDR3 has 15 amino acids. With 5 bases removed from V and 7 bases from J, the gap between germline ends came to 17 bases. CDR3: CASSQGSSRGEKLFF. CDR3 coding DNA: TGTGCCAGCAGCCAGGGTTCGTCTCGGGGTGAAAAACTGTTTTTT.

The rearrangement links TRBV11-3 to TRBJ1-1; D not resolved. The CDR3 is made up of 16 amino acids. Germline CDR1 is SGHNT and CDR2 is YENEEA. V was pared by 1 base and J by 4 bases, with 16 bases between. Here the CDR3 reads CASSLGNGRLATEAFF. CDR3 sequence (DNA): TGTGCCAGCAGCTTAGGTAATGGGAGGCTGGCCACTGAAGCTTTCTTT. Filled out from reference TRBV11-3 and TRBJ1-1, the complete variable domain reads EAGVVQSPRYKIIEKKQPVAFWCNPISGHNTLYWYLQNLGQGPELLIRYENEEAVDDSQLPKDRFSAERLKGVDSTLKIQPAELGDSAVYLCASSLGNGRLATEAFFGQGTRLTVV.

J is TRBJ1-2 and V is TRBV19; D ambiguous. CDR3 size: 12 residues. Per the germline V gene, CDR1 is LNHDA and CDR2 is SQIVND (reference sequence). V lost 2 bases to trimming and J lost 6 bases, with 7 bases between them. CDR3 nucleotide sequence: TGTGCCAGTAGTATACGGGGTGATGGCTACACCTTC. Amino acid sequence: CASSIRGDGYTF.

The DNA of the CDR3 is TGTGCCAGCAGTACCTGGGAGACCCAGTACTTC. Encoded protein: CASSTWETQYF. The chain recombines TRBV6-6 with TRBJ2-5; D remains ambiguous. This CDR3 is 11 amino acids long. V was shortened by 5 bases and J by 5 bases, with 6 bases between the two germline ends. CDR1 is MNHNY and CDR2 is SVGAGI in the germline V gene (reference sequence).

The chain has TRBV19 and TRBJ2-1; 9 bases match TRBD1. The germline V gene encodes CDR1 LNHDA and CDR2 SQIVND (reference sequence). The CDR3 extends over 14 amino acids. After removal of 3 bases from V and 7 bases from J, the junction contained 4 bases not matched to a gene. The CDR3 sequence: CASSINRGQNEQFF. CDR3 nucleotides: TGTGCCAGTAGTATCAACAGGGGGCAAAATGAGCAGTTCTTC.

The rearrangement uses TRBV4-1 and TRBJ2-7; possibly TRBD2 for D (6 bases). V lost 3 bases, J lost 2 bases, and 11 bases lay in between. Germline V gene lookup returns CDR1 MGHRA and CDR2 YSYEKL. This CDR3 is built from 14 residues. This CDR3 reads CASSHVAVPYEQYF. CDR3 in DNA: TGCGCCAGCAGCCACGTAGCGGTTCCCTACGAGCAGTACTTC.

The chain employs TRBV28 and TRBJ1-1; D is uncertain. CDR1 MDHEN and CDR2 SYDVKM come from the germline V gene. The ends were cut back, 5 bases at V and 3 bases at J, with 7 bases in the middle. The CDR3 has 12 residues. The CDR3 bases are TGTGCCAGCAGTGCGGCCCACACTGAAGCTTTCTTT. Residues: CASSAAHTEAFF.

The chain employs TRBV28 and TRBJ1-2; no clear D gene. Germline CDR1 and CDR2: MDHEN and SYDVKM. V shed 6 bases and J shed 7 bases, with 21 bases lying between them. The CDR3 sequence is 15 residues long. CDR3 amino acids: CASSSPGPEIGGYTF. The DNA of the CDR3 is TGTGCCAGCAGCTCCCCCGGGCCAGAAATTGGTGGCTACACCTTC.

The V and J genes are TRBV5-4 and TRBJ1-1; D remains ambiguous. This CDR3 is built from 15 residues. The V gene's germline CDR1 is SGHNT and CDR2 YYREEE (reference sequence). Trimming shortened V by 0 bases and J by 1 base, and 10 bases separated the two germline ends. The CDR3 nucleotides are TGTGCCAGCAGCTTGGGAATAAGGGAGAACACTGAAGCTTTCTTT. The encoded protein is CASSLGIRENTEAFF.

This chain connects TRBV15 to TRBJ2-2; D ambiguous. CDR1 and CDR2 from the germline V gene are LNHNV and YYDKDF (reference sequence). This CDR3 spans 14 amino acids. V was clipped by 0 bases and J by 7 bases, with 9 bases between them. CDR3 nucleotides: TGTGCCACCAGCAGAGAAAGCCGGTACGGGGAGCTGTTTTTT. The encoded protein is CATSRESRYGELFF.

The chain is built from TRBV30 and TRBJ2-2; weak D call: TRBD1 (6 bases). CDR3 length: 15 amino acids. Germline V gives CDR1 GTSNPN, CDR2 SVGIG (reference sequence). V was shortened by 0 bases and J by 1 base, with 9 bases between the two germline ends. The CDR3 sequence: CAWSVPGQNTGELFF. DNA for the CDR3: TGTGCCTGGAGTGTTCCGGGACAGAACACCGGGGAGCTGTTTTTT.

V is TRBV5-1 and J is TRBJ2-3; D possibly matches TRBD1 or TRBD2 (5 bases each). Trimming removed 5 bases from V and 3 bases from J, with 13 bases in between. CDR1 is SGHRS, CDR2 YFSETQ, per germline. The CDR3 is 14 amino acids. CDR3 sequence reads: CASRTGTRTDTQYF. In DNA, the CDR3 is TGCGCCAGCAGAACCGGGACCCGAACAGATACGCAGTATTTT.

The chain carries TRBV19 and TRBJ2-6, with TRBD1 matching 11 bases. V gave up 9 bases and J gave up 3 bases; unmatched junction bases: 10. The germline gives CDR1 LNHDA, CDR2 SQIVND (reference sequence). The CDR3 is 17 amino acids. In DNA, the CDR3 is TGTGCCAGGATAACATGGACAGGGGGCTTTGGGGCCAACGTCCTGACTTTC. Its translation: CARITWTGGFGANVLTF.

The V gene is TRBV7-9, the J gene TRBJ1-4; no clear D. The CDR3 has 14 residues. Germline lookup yields CDR1 SEHNR and CDR2 FQNEAQ (reference sequence). Trimming took 5 bases from V and 6 from J, leaving 13 bases between them. The CDR3 loop reads CASSLDWEHEKLFF. The CDR3 DNA sequence: TGTGCCAGCAGCCTAGATTGGGAGCATGAAAAACTGTTTTTT. The entire variable domain, with the rest obtained from reference TRBV7-9 and TRBJ1-4, is as follows: DTGVSQNPRHKITKRGQNVTFRCDPISEHNRLYWYRQTLGQGPEFLTYFQNEAQLEKSRLLSDRFSAERPKGSFSTLEIQRTEQGDSAMYLCASSLDWEHEKLFFGSGTQLSVL.

This chain connects TRBV18 to TRBJ2-7, with 7 bases identical to TRBD2. CDR1 and CDR2 (germline): KGHSH, LQKENI. The CDR3 contains 14 residues. V lost 3 bases to trimming and J lost 7 bases; unmatched junction nucleotides: 9. CDR3 sequence (DNA): TGTGCCAGCTCACCGTCGGCCCCCGGGAGGGAGCAGTACTTC. This translates into CASSPSAPGREQYF.

The chain combines TRBV9 with TRBJ2-1, with TRBD1 identical over 9 bases. With 7 bases clipped from V and 3 bases from J, the junction kept 5 bases outside the gene matches. The CDR3 runs 14 residues. Germline V gene sequence: CDR1 SGDLS, CDR2 YYNGEE. The CDR3 region is CASGQGNGYNEQFF. The CDR3 nucleotides are TGTGCCAGCGGACAGGGGAACGGCTACAATGAGCAGTTCTTC.

A few counts support this clone. The rearrangement joins TRBV30 to TRBJ1-2; no definite D call. The V end lost 2 bases, the J end lost 8 bases, and 12 bases lay between the germline ends. From germline, CDR1 is GTSNPN and CDR2 SVGIG (reference sequence). The CDR3 spans 12 residues. For the CDR3, the DNA is TGTGCCTGGAGTAATCTACGTAAGGGCTACACCTTC. It yields the protein CAWSNLRKGYTF. Full variable domain (missing parts from reference TRBV30 and TRBJ1-2): SQTIHQWPATLVQPVGSPLSLECTVEGTSNPNLYWYRQAAGRGLQLLFYSVGIGQISSEVPQNLSASRPQDRQFILSSKKLLLSDSGFYLCAWSNLRKGYTFGSGTRLTVV.

The chain carries TRBV11-1 and TRBJ1-6; no definite D call. CDR1 SGHAT and CDR2 FQDESV come from the germline V gene (reference sequence). Trimming took 2 bases from V and 7 from J, leaving 3 bases between them. This CDR3 spans 12 amino acids. DNA for the CDR3: TGTGCCAGCAGCTTACGGAATTCACCCCTCCACTTT. Its protein is CASSLRNSPLHF.

The chain recombines TRBV7-6 with TRBJ2-7, with 11 bases aligning to TRBD1. Trimming took 5 bases from V and 4 from J; bases not matched to a gene: 7. Germline V gene sequence: CDR1 SGHVS, CDR2 FNYEAQ. This CDR3 spans 15 amino acids. The CDR3 protein is CASSTTGTGGYEQYF. CDR3 bases: TGTGCCAGCAGCACAACCGGGACAGGGGGTTACGAGCAGTACTTC.

The CDR3 region is CASRVGQGASDTQYF. The DNA for the CDR3 is TGTGCCAGCAGGGTGGGACAGGGGGCCTCAGATACGCAGTATTTT. The V gene is TRBV2, the J gene TRBJ2-3, with 12 positions matching TRBD1. The CDR3 is 15 residues long. Germline CDR1 SNHLY, CDR2 FYNNEI. V shed 6 bases, J shed 4 bases, and the junction held 5 bases outside the gene matches.

J is TRBJ1-2 and V is TRBV28, with no clear D. This CDR3 has 14 amino acids. Trimming cost V 6 bases and J 7 bases, with 18 bases left between them. Germline V CDR1 and CDR2: MDHEN, SYDVKM. The CDR3, as DNA: TGTGCCAGCAGCCCCTTAGCCCGGGCAGCTGGCTACACCTTC. Its protein is CASSPLARAAGYTF.

The gene calls are TRBV6-5 and TRBJ2-5, with D possibly matching TRBD2 (5 bases). V dropped 6 bases and J dropped 2 bases, with 10 bases sitting between them. Germline V gene sequence: CDR1 MNHEY, CDR2 SVGAGI. The CDR3 is 13 residues long. CDR3 loop: CASSLARQETQYF. The CDR3 DNA reads TGTGCCAGCAGCTTAGCGCGGCAAGAGACCCAGTACTTC.

The chain carries TRBV5-1 and TRBJ2-1, with D hard to call. This CDR3 has 15 residues. Trimming shortened V by 0 bases and J by 0 bases, and 7 bases separated the two germline ends. Germline CDR1 is SGHRS and CDR2 is YFSETQ. In DNA form, the CDR3 reads TGCGCCAGCAGCTTGGTTGCGGACTCCTACAATGAGCAGTTCTTC. This codes for CASSLVADSYNEQFF.

The V call is TRBV4-3, the J call TRBJ1-1, with D uncertain. Germline lookup yields CDR1 LGHNA and CDR2 YSLEER. V was clipped by 1 base and J by 3 bases, with 12 bases between them. This CDR3 comprises 15 residues. CDR3 residues: CASSQGKERDTEAFF. CDR3 DNA sequence: TGCGCCAGCAGCCAAGGAAAGGAAAGGGACACTGAAGCTTTCTTT.

The V and J genes are TRBV28 and TRBJ1-2; TRBD1 aligns across 7 bases. With V trimmed by 1 base and J by 6 bases, 14 bases remained unmatched. The length of the CDR3 is 17 residues. In germline, CDR1 is MDHEN, CDR2 SYDVKM. CDR3 bases: TGTGCCAGCAGTTTATACGGGCCGACAGGGAGTGAGAATGGCTACACCTTC. This codes for CASSLYGPTGSENGYTF.

J is TRBJ1-2 and V is TRBV7-9; 8 nucleotides align to TRBD1. The CDR3 loop spans 15 amino acids. The J segment lost 3 bases and the V segment lost 7 bases, leaving 10 bases of the junction unmatched. Germline CDR1 is SEHNR and CDR2 is FQNEAQ (reference sequence). As DNA, the CDR3 is TGTGCCAGCACCCAAAGGACAGGGAAGGACTATGGCTACACCTTC. Translating gives CASTQRTGKDYGYTF.